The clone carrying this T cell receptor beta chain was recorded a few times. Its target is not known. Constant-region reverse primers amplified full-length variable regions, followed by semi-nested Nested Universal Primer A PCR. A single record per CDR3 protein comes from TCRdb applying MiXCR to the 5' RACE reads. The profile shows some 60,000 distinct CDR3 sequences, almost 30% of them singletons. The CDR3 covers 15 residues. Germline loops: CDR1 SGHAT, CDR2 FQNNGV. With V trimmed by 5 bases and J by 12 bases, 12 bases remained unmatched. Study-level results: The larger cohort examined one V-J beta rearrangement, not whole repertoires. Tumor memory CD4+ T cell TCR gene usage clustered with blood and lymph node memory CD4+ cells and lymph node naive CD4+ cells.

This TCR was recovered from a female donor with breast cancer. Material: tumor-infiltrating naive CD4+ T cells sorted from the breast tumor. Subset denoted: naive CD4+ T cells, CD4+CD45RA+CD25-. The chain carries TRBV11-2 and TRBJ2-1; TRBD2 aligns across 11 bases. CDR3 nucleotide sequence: TGTGCCAGCAGCACCGCCGGACTAGCGGGTAATCCGCAGTTCTTC. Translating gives CASSTAGLAGNPQFF.